Listed below are T cell receptor beta chains from one sample, sequenced in a study of blood T cell repertoires in COVID-19. Clones were sequenced by immunoSEQ multiplex PCR, and TCRdb holds only the in-frame ones, with some missing. Found here are some 330,000 clones, 75% to 90% of them singletons; the top ten hold less than 6.5%. The sample taken for sequencing was PBMCs or T cells enriched from blood (not recorded which). Source of these receptors: a man aged 25-40 years who had recovered from COVID-19. Each CDR3 is given with its conserved first and last residue. D genes are given only for firm matches. Clone size, where shown, is once, few, many, or a class for clones that have expanded.

abundance,d_gene,j_gene,v_gene,CDR3aa,CDR3nt
-,-,TRBJ2-7,TRBV7-9,CASSSRVGAPSYEQYF,TGTGCCAGCAGCTCTAGGGTGGGGGCCCCTTCCTACGAGCAGTACTTC
few,TRBD1,TRBJ2-7,TRBV6-5,CASTHSGTGSYEQYF,TGTGCCAGCACCCACTCCGGGACAGGGTCCTACGAGCAGTACTTC
-,-,TRBJ1-1,TRBV30,CAWSIVTEAFF,TGTGCCTGGAGTATCGTAACTGAAGCTTTCTTT
-,-,TRBJ2-1,TRBV6-5,CASQPGKRQHNEQFF,TGTGCCAGCCAACCCGGTAAGCGCCAACACAATGAGCAGTTCTTC
-,-,TRBJ1-6,TRBV10-3,CAIKDAGNSPLHF,TGTGCCATCAAGGATGCGGGGAATTCACCCCTCCACTTT
-,-,TRBJ2-1,TRBV24-1,CATSDRSGRSYNEQFF,TGTGCCACCAGTGACCGGTCGGGAAGGTCCTACAATGAGCAGTTCTTC
-,-,TRBJ1-2,TRBV6-5,CASSRTGSGGYTF,TGTGCCAGCAGTAGAACAGGGTCGGGGGGCTACACCTTC
-,-,TRBJ2-7,TRBV11-2,CASTVNRQVGEQYF,TGTGCCAGCACCGTAAACAGACAGGTTGGCGAGCAGTACTTC
-,-,TRBJ2-1,TRBV7-9,CASSLAAGSHNEQFF,TGTGCCAGCAGCTTAGCGGCGGGGTCCCACAATGAGCAGTTCTTC
-,-,TRBJ2-7,TRBV25-1,CASSEVGRVAIYEQYF,TGTGCCAGCAGTGAAGTAGGCAGGGTGGCTATCTACGAGCAGTACTTC
-,TRBD1,TRBJ2-1,TRBV5-1,CASSDRGITNEQFF,TGCGCCAGCTCGGACAGGGGGATCACGAATGAGCAGTTCTTC
-,-,TRBJ2-7,TRBV6-5,CASSYQRGTGTYEQYF,TGTGCCAGCAGTTATCAAAGGGGGACGGGAACCTACGAGCAGTACTTC
-,TRBD1,TRBJ1-1,TRBV29-1,CSAADRATEAFF,TGCAGCGCAGCCGACAGGGCCACTGAAGCTTTCTTT
-,-,TRBJ2-6,TRBV5-4,CASSPGQISLFSGANVLTF,TGTGCCAGCAGCCCAGGACAGATTTCTCTCTTCTCTGGGGCCAACGTCCTGACTTTC
-,-,TRBJ1-4,TRBV7-2,CASRAPPGHSTNEKLFF,TGTGCCAGCAGAGCACCTCCTGGACACTCAACTAATGAAAAACTGTTTTTT
-,-,TRBJ2-3,TRBV12-3/TRBV12-4,CASTDTDTQYF,TGTGCCAGCACAGACACAGATACGCAGTATTTT
-,TRBD1,TRBJ2-3,TRBV24-1,CATSDLQTTGGTDTQYF,TGTGCCACCAGTGATTTGCAGACTACAGGGGGCACAGATACGCAGTATTTT
once,TRBD1,TRBJ1-1,TRBV19,CASNPLTGGNTEAFF,TGTGCCAGTAACCCCCTGACAGGGGGCAACACTGAAGCTTTCTTT
-,TRBD2,TRBJ2-2,TRBV2,CASSQAGGRNTGELFF,TGTGCCAGCAGCCAAGCGGGGGGGCGGAACACCGGGGAGCTGTTTTTT
-,-,TRBJ2-5,TRBV19,CASGENIQETQYF,TGTGCCAGCGGGGAGAATATTCAAGAGACCCAGTACTTC
-,-,TRBJ2-7,TRBV7-9,CASSKNINSYEQYF,TGTGCCAGCAGCAAAAATATAAACTCCTACGAGCAGTACTTC
-,TRBD1,TRBJ1-3,TRBV7-8,CASSLLDRGAGNTIYF,TGTGCCAGCAGCTTGCTGGACAGGGGGGCTGGAAACACCATATATTTT
-,TRBD2,TRBJ2-1,TRBV23-1,CASSPGEGKYCEQFF,TGCGCCAGCAGCCCGGGGGAGGGGAAGTATTGTGAGCAGTTCTTC
-,TRBD1,TRBJ1-6,TRBV3-1/TRBV3-2,CASSPQGARNSPLHF,TGTGCCAGCAGCCCACAGGGGGCGCGGAATTCACCCCTCCACTTT
-,TRBD2,TRBJ2-1,TRBV19,CASSSPPGGGAGLDEQFF,TGTGCCAGTAGTTCCCCCCCTGGCGGGGGGGCCGGTTTGGATGAGCAGTTCTTC
-,TRBD2,TRBJ2-3,TRBV6-2/TRBV6-3,CASSYTSGGRSTDTQYF,TGTGCCAGCAGTTACACTAGCGGGGGGAGAAGCACAGATACGCAGTATTTT
-,-,TRBJ1-6,TRBV18,CASSPLSAYNSPLHF,TGTGCCAGCTCACCATTGAGCGCCTATAATTCACCCCTCCACTTT
-,TRBD2,TRBJ2-5,TRBV5-1,CASSLGTSGVEGETQYF,TGCGCCAGCAGCTTGGGGACTAGCGGGGTTGAGGGGGAGACCCAGTACTTC
-,TRBD1,TRBJ1-2,TRBV11-2,CASSPDRGLFGYTF,TGTGCCAGCAGCCCTGACAGGGGCCTCTTTGGCTACACCTTC
-,-,TRBJ2-7,TRBV30,CAWRGAEPYEQYF,TGTGCCTGGAGGGGAGCGGAACCCTACGAGCAGTACTTC
-,-,TRBJ2-7,TRBV20-1,CSASQGSYEQYF,TGCAGTGCTAGTCAGGGGTCCTACGAGCAGTACTTC
-,TRBD1,TRBJ1-1,TRBV9,CASSVDPGGGWTEAFF,TGTGCCAGCAGCGTAGATCCAGGGGGCGGCTGGACTGAAGCTTTCTTT